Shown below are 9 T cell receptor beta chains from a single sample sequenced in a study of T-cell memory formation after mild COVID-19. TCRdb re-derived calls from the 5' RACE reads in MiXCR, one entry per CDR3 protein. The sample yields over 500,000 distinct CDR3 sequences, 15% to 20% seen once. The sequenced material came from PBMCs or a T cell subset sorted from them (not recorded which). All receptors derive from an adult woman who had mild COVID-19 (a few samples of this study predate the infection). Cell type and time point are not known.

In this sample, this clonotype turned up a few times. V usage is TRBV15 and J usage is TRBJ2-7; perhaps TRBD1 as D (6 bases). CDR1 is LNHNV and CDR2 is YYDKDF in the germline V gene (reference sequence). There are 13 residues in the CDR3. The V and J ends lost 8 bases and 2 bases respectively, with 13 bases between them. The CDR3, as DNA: TGTGCCACCCGGACAGCCGACACCTACGAGCAGTACTTC. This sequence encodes CATRTADTYEQYF.

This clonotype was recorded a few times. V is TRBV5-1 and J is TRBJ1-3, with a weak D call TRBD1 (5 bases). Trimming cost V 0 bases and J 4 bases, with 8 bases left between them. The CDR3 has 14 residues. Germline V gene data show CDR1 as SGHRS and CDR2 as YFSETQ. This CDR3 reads CASSLEGLGNTIYF. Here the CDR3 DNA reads TGCGCCAGCAGCTTGGAGGGGCTCGGAAACACCATATATTTT.

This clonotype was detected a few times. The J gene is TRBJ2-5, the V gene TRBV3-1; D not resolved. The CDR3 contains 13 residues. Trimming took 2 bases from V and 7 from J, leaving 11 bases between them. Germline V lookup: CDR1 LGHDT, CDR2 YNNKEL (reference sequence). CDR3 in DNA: TGTGCCAGCAGCCAACGGACCCGAGGGACCCAGTACTTC. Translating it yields CASSQRTRGTQYF.

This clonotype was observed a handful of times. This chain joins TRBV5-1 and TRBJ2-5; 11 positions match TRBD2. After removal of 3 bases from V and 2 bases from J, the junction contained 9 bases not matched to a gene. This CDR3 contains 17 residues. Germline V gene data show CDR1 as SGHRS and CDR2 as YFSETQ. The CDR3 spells CASSWRLAGGLQETQYF. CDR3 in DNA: TGCGCCAGCAGCTGGAGGCTAGCGGGGGGACTTCAAGAGACCCAGTACTTC. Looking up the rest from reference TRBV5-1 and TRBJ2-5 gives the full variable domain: KAGVTQTPRYLIKTRGQQVTLSCSPISGHRSVSWYQQTPGQGLQFLFEYFSETQRNKGNFPGRFSGRQFSNSRSEMNVSTLELGDSALYLCASSWRLAGGLQETQYFGPGTRLLVL.

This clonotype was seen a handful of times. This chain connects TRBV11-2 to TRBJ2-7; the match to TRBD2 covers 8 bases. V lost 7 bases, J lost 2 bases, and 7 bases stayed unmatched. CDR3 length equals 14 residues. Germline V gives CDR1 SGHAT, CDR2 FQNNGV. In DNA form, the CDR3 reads TGTGCCAGCACCCAACCGGGACTAGCCTACGAGCAGTACTTC. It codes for CASTQPGLAYEQYF.

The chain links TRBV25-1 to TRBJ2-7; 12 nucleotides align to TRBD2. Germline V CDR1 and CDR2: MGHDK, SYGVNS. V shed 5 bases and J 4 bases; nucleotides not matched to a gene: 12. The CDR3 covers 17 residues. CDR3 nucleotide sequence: TGTGCCAGCAGTCCTAGAGCGACTAGCGGGAGTCGGTACGAGCAGTACTTC. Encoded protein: CASSPRATSGSRYEQYF.

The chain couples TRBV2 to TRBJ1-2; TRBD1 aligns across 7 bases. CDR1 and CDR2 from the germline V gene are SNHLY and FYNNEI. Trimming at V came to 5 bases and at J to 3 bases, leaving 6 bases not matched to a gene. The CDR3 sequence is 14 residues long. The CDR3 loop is CASSFATGYYGYTF. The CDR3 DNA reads TGTGCCAGCAGTTTCGCGACAGGGTACTATGGCTACACCTTC.

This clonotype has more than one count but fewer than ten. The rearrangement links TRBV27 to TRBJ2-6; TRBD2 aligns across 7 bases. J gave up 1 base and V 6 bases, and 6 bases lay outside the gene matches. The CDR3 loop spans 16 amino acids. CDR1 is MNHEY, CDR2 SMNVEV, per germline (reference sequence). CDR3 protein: CASRGTTSSGANVLTF. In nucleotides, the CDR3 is TGTGCCAGCAGAGGGACTACCTCTTCTGGGGCCAACGTCCTGACTTTC. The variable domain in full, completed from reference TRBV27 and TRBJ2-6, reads EAQVTQNPRYLITVTGKKLTVTCSQNMNHEYMSWYRQDPGLGLRQIYYSMNVEVTDKGDVPEGYKVSRKEKRNFPLILESPSPNQTSLYFCASRGTTSSGANVLTFGAGSRLTVL.

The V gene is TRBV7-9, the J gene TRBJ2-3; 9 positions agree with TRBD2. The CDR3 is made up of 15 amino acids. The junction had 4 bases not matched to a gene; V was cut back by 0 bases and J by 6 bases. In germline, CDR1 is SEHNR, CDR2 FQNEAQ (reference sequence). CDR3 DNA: TGTGCCAGCAGCTTAGCGCTGAGCGGGGGGGATACGCAGTATTTT. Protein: CASSLALSGGDTQYF.